The clone carrying this TCR beta chain was counted a single time. Data came from immunoSEQ multiplex PCR; TCRdb stores just in-frame clones and leaves some out. Of 250,000 to 350,000 clones listed, approximately 83% are singletons. These data originate in a study of blood T cell repertoires in COVID-19. The germline V gene encodes CDR1 SGHVS and CDR2 FNYEAQ. The CDR3 is 15 residues long. V was shortened by 1 base and J by 8 bases, with 14 bases between the two germline ends. The chain carries TRBV7-6 and TRBJ1-4, with D unclear. The receptor's source is a woman under 40 who had recovered from COVID-19. Sequencing input: PBMCs or T cells enriched from blood (not recorded which). The CDR3: CASSLVGRAEEKLFF. The DNA of the CDR3 is TGTGCCAGCAGCTTAGTCGGGAGGGCGGAGGAAAAACTGTTTTTT.